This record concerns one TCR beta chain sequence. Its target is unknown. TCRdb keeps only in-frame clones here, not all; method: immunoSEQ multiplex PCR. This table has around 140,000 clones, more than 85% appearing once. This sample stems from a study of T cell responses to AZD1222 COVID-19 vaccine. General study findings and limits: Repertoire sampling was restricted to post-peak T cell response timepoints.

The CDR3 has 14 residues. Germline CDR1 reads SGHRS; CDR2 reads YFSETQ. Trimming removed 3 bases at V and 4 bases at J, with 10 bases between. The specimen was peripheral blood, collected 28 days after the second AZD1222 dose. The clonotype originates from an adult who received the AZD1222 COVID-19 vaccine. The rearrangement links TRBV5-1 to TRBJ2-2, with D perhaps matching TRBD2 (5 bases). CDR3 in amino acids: CASSWRISTGELFF. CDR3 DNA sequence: TGCGCCAGCAGCTGGAGGATAAGCACCGGGGAGCTGTTTTTT.